A selection of T cell receptor beta chains follows, all from one sample in a study of T cell responses to AZD1222 COVID-19 vaccine. Libraries were prepared by immunoSEQ multiplex PCR; TCRdb keeps only in-frame clonotypes and omits some of them. The top ten clones hold 1.5% to 2% of a sample with about 130,000 clones, about 91% of them seen once. This specimen consisted of peripheral blood, obtained on day 0 of AZD1222 vaccination. These TCRs come from an adult in good health. CDR3s include the opening cysteine and the closing phenylalanine or tryptophan. D genes are given only for firm matches. Only part of the rows carry a size: once, few, many, or a class if the clone is expanded.

D,V,J,size,DNA,CDR3
TRBD2,TRBV4-1,TRBJ2-5,once,TGCGCCAGCAGCCAAGGCGGAGCGGGGTCGGCGGGGACCCAGTACTTC,CASSQGGAGSAGTQYF
-,TRBV30,TRBJ1-1,once,TGTGCCTGGAGTGTAAAAGGGGAAATGAACACTGAAGCTTTCTTT,CAWSVKGEMNTEAFF
-,TRBV13,TRBJ2-3,-,TGTGGGTGGCGGACGCCTAGCACAGATACGCAGTATTTT,CGWRTPSTDTQYF
-,TRBV18,TRBJ1-3,-,TGTGCCAGCTCACCGGGGGGGGCGTCTGGAAACACCATATATTTT,CASSPGGASGNTIYF
-,TRBV4-3,TRBJ2-2,-,TGCGCCAGCAGCCAAGAGGACTCAATTTTGGGGTACACCGGGGAGCTGTTTTTT,CASSQEDSILGYTGELFF
TRBD1,TRBV4-2,TRBJ1-2,-,TGTGCCAGCAGCCAAGGGCGGTCGGGACAGGGAAGAAGTGGCTACACCTTC,CASSQGRSGQGRSGYTF
-,TRBV4-1,TRBJ2-3,-,TGCGCCAGCAGCCAAGAGGAGAACCTATCAGGCACAGATACGCAGTATTTT,CASSQEENLSGTDTQYF
-,TRBV5-1,TRBJ1-6,-,TGCGCCAGCAGCCTGGCGGGCAGTTCGTGGAATTCACCCCTCCACTTT,CASSLAGSSWNSPLHF
TRBD2,TRBV6-2/TRBV6-3,TRBJ2-3,-,TGTGCCAGCAGTCACTGGACTAGCGGGGGCACAGATACGCAGTATTTT,CASSHWTSGGTDTQYF
TRBD1,TRBV7-2,TRBJ2-3,-,TGTGCCAGCAGCTCCCGGGACAGGGGTGGAACAGATACGCAGTATTTT,CASSSRDRGGTDTQYF
-,TRBV18,TRBJ1-2,-,TGTGCCAGCTCACCAAGTCCGCTTTATGGCTACACCTTC,CASSPSPLYGYTF
TRBD1,TRBV19,TRBJ2-2,-,TGTGCCAGTAGTCCTGGCAGGGGGATTTACACCGGGGAGCTGTTTTTT,CASSPGRGIYTGELFF
-,TRBV28,TRBJ2-1,-,TGTGCCAGCAGTGCCGGGGGTTCCTACAATGAGCAGTTCTTC,CASSAGGSYNEQFF
-,TRBV3-1/TRBV3-2,TRBJ1-1,-,TGTGCCAGCAGCCCAGGATTTTGGAACACTGAAGCTTTCTTT,CASSPGFWNTEAFF
-,TRBV16,TRBJ1-4,-,TGTGCCAGCAGCCAAGGGGAAATGCTTGGAAAACTGTTTTTT,CASSQGEMLGKLFF
-,TRBV18,TRBJ2-2,-,TGTGCCAGCTCACTTGGCACCGGGGAGCTGTTTTTT,CASSLGTGELFF
-,TRBV7-2,TRBJ1-3,-,TGTGCCAGCAGCTACCCTGATCCGGACACCATATATTTT,CASSYPDPDTIYF
-,TRBV28,TRBJ2-7,-,TGTGCCAGCAGTTTGCCCGAGGGGCTCAACGAGCAGTACTTC,CASSLPEGLNEQYF
-,TRBV5-4,TRBJ1-3,-,TGTGCCAGCAGCTTGGGGGGGCCCCCAGGCTCTGGAAACACCATATATTTT,CASSLGGPPGSGNTIYF
TRBD1,TRBV9,TRBJ2-1,-,TGTGCCAGCAGCGGGGGGACAGGGGCTATGAATGAGCAGTTCTTC,CASSGGTGAMNEQFF
-,TRBV27,TRBJ2-1,-,TGTGCCAGCAGTTTAGGGGCACCGAGCTCCTACAATGAGCAGTTCTTC,CASSLGAPSSYNEQFF
-,TRBV27,TRBJ1-6,-,TGTGCCAGCAGTCTCCAGGCATTACTTTCACCCCTCCACTTT,CASSLQALLSPLHF
TRBD1,TRBV5-1,TRBJ1-2,-,TGCGCCAGCAGCTTAGGACAGGGTGGTGTCTACACCTTC,CASSLGQGGVYTF
-,TRBV6-2/TRBV6-3,TRBJ1-2,-,TGTGCCAGCAGTTACACCAGGAACTATGGCTACACCTTC,CASSYTRNYGYTF
-,TRBV9,TRBJ1-6,-,TGTGCCAGCAGCGTAGGGCAGGGTTATAATTCACCCCTCCACTTT,CASSVGQGYNSPLHF
-,TRBV28,TRBJ2-4,-,TGTGCCAGCAGTTTATGGGGAGCCAAAAACATTCAGTACTTC,CASSLWGAKNIQYF
-,TRBV4-2,TRBJ1-6,-,TGTGCCAGCAGCCAAGATCGGGCCATTTGCTTT,CASSQDRAICF
-,TRBV19,TRBJ1-6,-,TGTGCCAGTAAGAGGCAGGCGGGGTCACCCCTCCACTTT,CASKRQAGSPLHF
-,TRBV10-2,TRBJ1-2,-,TGCGCCAGCAGTGTCCCTCCTCGGGCGGCTACTACCCAGGGTTATGGCTACACCTTC,CASSVPPRAATTQGYGYTF
-,TRBV2,TRBJ2-7,once,TGTGCCAGCAGGGGGTCGAAAGGAGGCTACGAGCAGTACTTC,CASRGSKGGYEQYF
-,TRBV18,TRBJ1-1,once,TGTGCCAGCTCACCTCAGGCGAACAGTCTGCCTCTTGGTTTCTTT,CASSPQANSLPLGFF
-,TRBV4-3,TRBJ1-1,-,TGCGCCAGCAGCCGAACCCCCAGGGACCTGAACACTGAAGCTTTCTTT,CASSRTPRDLNTEAFF
TRBD2,TRBV9,TRBJ2-7,-,TGTGCCAGCAGCGTAGGCGCGGGGGGATACGAGCAGTACTTC,CASSVGAGGYEQYF
-,TRBV18,TRBJ2-1,-,TGTGCCAGCTCTCAATCAGGGGGGTCGAACTCCTACAATGAGCAGTTCTTC,CASSQSGGSNSYNEQFF
TRBD1,TRBV7-9,TRBJ1-2,-,TGTGCCAGCACCCCAACAGGGGGAGGTGGCTACACCTTC,CASTPTGGGGYTF
-,TRBV3-1/TRBV3-2,TRBJ1-5,-,TGTGCCAGCAGCCATCCCCCCGGGGGGCAAAATAGCAATCAGCCCCAGCATTTT,CASSHPPGGQNSNQPQHF
-,TRBV5-1,TRBJ1-1,-,TGCGCCAGCAGCTTGTCTGGCATGAACACTGAAGCTTTCTTT,CASSLSGMNTEAFF
-,TRBV11-2,TRBJ2-7,-,TGTGCCAGCAGCCCCGTGGGAGGCTACGAGCAGTACTTC,CASSPVGGYEQYF
-,TRBV5-1,TRBJ1-3,-,TGCGCCAGCAGCTCTCAGGTGGACTCTGGAAACACCATATATTTT,CASSSQVDSGNTIYF
-,TRBV7-9,TRBJ2-7,-,TGTGCCAGCAGCGCACCGTCCTCCTACGAGCAGTACTTC,CASSAPSSYEQYF
-,TRBV6-2/TRBV6-3,TRBJ1-3,-,TGTGCCAGCAGTCTTCTCCAGAACTCTGGAAACACCATATATTTT,CASSLLQNSGNTIYF
-,TRBV2,TRBJ1-2,-,TGTGCCAGCAGGGGGCAGGGAGCTAACTATGGCTACACCTTC,CASRGQGANYGYTF
-,TRBV9,TRBJ2-3,-,TGTGCCAGCAGCGACCGGGCCTTCCCCACAGATACGCAGTATTTT,CASSDRAFPTDTQYF
-,TRBV2,TRBJ1-2,once,TGTGCCAGCAGTAGGGAACAAGTCTATGGCTACACCTTC,CASSREQVYGYTF
TRBD1,TRBV29-1,TRBJ2-7,-,TGCAGCGTCGAGGGACAGGGGGCGGCCGAGCAGTACTTC,CSVEGQGAAEQYF
TRBD1,TRBV3-1/TRBV3-2,TRBJ2-7,few,TGTGCCAGCACCACAGGGGGTGAGCAGTACTTC,CASTTGGEQYF
TRBD2,TRBV20-1,TRBJ2-1,-,TGCAGACTAGCGGACTACAATGAGCAGTTCTTC,CRLADYNEQFF
TRBD1,TRBV11-3,TRBJ2-1,-,TGTGCCAGCAGCTTAGACGGGACAGGCTACAATGAGCAGTTCTTC,CASSLDGTGYNEQFF
-,TRBV11-2,TRBJ2-7,-,TGTGCCAGCAGCTTAGGGGAATGGTCCTACGAGCAGTACTTC,CASSLGEWSYEQYF
-,TRBV6-5,TRBJ1-2,-,TGTGCCAGCAGTCCACAGGGAATAGGTGGCTACACCTTC,CASSPQGIGGYTF
TRBD1,TRBV6-5,TRBJ2-3,-,TGTGCCAGCACACAGGGGCCCAGCACAGATACGCAGTATTTT,CASTQGPSTDTQYF
-,TRBV14,TRBJ2-1,-,TGTGCCAGCAGCCAGACGAACCCCGCGGGCTACAATGAGCAGTTCTTC,CASSQTNPAGYNEQFF
TRBD1,TRBV4-2,TRBJ1-4,-,TGTGCCAGCAGCCAAGATCTGGGACAGGGGTATGAAAAACTGTTTTTT,CASSQDLGQGYEKLFF
-,TRBV25-1,TRBJ1-5,-,TGTGCCAGCAGTGATATGGGGGAGCTCGGTCAGCCCCAGCATTTT,CASSDMGELGQPQHF